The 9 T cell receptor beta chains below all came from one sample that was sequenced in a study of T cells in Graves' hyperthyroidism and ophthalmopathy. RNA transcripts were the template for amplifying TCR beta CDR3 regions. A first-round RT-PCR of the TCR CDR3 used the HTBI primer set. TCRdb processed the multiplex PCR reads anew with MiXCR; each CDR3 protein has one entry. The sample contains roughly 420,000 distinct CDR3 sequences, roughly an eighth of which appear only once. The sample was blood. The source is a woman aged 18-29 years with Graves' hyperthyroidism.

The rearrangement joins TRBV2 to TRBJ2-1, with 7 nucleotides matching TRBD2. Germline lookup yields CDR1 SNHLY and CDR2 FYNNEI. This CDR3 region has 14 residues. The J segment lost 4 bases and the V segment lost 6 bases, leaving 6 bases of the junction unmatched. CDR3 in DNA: TGTGCCAGCAGGCTCGGGGAGGGTTACAATGAGCAGTTCTTC. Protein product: CASRLGEGYNEQFF.

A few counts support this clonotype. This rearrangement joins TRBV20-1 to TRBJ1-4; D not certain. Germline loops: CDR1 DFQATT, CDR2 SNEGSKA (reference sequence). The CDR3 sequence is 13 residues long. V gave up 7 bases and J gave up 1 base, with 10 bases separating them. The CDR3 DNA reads TGCAGTGTTTCCGGCAGAACTAATGAAAAACTGTTTTTT. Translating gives CSVSGRTNEKLFF.

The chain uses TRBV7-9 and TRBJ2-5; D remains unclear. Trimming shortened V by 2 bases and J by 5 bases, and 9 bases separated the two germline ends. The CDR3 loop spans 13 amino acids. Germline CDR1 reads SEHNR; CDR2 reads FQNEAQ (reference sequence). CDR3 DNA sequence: TGTGCCAGCAGCTTAAGACAAGAGGAGACCCAGTACTTC. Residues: CASSLRQEETQYF.

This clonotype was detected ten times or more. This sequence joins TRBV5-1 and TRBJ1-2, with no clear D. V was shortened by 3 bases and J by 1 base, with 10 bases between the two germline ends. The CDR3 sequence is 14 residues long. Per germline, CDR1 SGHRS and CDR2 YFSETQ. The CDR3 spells CASSSDNNNYGYTF. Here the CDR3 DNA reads TGCGCCAGCAGCTCTGACAATAATAACTATGGCTACACCTTC.

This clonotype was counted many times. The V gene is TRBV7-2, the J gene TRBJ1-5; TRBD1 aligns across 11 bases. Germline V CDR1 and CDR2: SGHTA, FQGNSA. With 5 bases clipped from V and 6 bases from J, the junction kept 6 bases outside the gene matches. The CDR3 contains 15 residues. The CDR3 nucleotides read TGTGCCAGCAGCGATGGACAGGGGGCAGTTCAGCCCCAGCATTTT. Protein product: CASSDGQGAVQPQHF.

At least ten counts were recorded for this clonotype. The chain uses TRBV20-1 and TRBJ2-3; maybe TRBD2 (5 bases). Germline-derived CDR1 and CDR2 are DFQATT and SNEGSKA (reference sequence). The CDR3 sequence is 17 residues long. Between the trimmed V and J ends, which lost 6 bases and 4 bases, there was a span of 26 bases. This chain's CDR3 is CSATTPNLAPFSDTQYF. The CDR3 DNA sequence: TGCAGTGCGACAACCCCTAATCTAGCCCCATTTTCAGATACGCAGTATTTT.

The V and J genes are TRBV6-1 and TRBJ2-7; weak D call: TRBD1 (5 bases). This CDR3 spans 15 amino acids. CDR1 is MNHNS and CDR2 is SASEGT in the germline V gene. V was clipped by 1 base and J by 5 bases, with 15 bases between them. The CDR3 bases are TGTGCCAGCAGTGAAGGAGCAGGGATTGTCGACGAGCAGTACTTC. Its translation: CASSEGAGIVDEQYF.

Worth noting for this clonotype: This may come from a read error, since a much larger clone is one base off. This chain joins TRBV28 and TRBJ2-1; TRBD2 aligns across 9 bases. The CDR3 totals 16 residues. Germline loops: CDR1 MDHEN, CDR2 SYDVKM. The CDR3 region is CVSISLSGSSYNEQFF. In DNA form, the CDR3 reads TGTGTCAGCATCAGTCTTAGCGGGAGCTCCTACAATGAGCAGTTCTTC.

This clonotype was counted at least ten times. The CDR3 nucleotides are TGTGCCAGTAGGACCACAGGGGACACTGAAGCTTTCTTT. Amino acid sequence: CASRTTGDTEAFF. V usage is TRBV19 and J usage is TRBJ1-1, with 7 bases lining up with TRBD1. V shed 6 bases and J 3 bases; nucleotides not matched to a gene: 4. Germline assignment: CDR1 LNHDA and CDR2 SQIVND (reference sequence). This CDR3 has 13 amino acids.